This TCR beta chain was captured by sequencing in a study of OX40 agonist ivuxolimab in advanced cancers. Study as a whole: The study gave patients intravenous ivuxolimab at 0.01 to 10 mg/kg every 2 weeks.

The repertoire was sequenced with immunoSEQ multiplex PCR; TCRdb's copy has only in-frame clones and lacks some. This table holds about 80,000 clones, roughly 90% found once. A note on this clone: Its antigen is not identified.

General study findings and limits: Some patients who did not respond also had low normalized T-cell clonal expansion.

Trimming took 10 bases from V and 3 from J; bases not matched to a gene: 5. This CDR3 spans 12 amino acids. Germline lookup yields CDR1 ENHRY and CDR2 SYGVKD. The sample consisted of CD4+ or CD8+ T cells sorted from blood, taken in a trial of the OX40 agonist ivuxolimab. The chain employs TRBV10-3 and TRBJ1-2; 7 positions agree with TRBD1. The source is an adult with an advanced solid tumor such as melanoma, head and neck, liver or kidney cancer. CDR3 coding DNA: TGTGCCAGCGAAACAGGGGACTATGGCTACACCTTC. Encoded protein: CASETGDYGYTF.